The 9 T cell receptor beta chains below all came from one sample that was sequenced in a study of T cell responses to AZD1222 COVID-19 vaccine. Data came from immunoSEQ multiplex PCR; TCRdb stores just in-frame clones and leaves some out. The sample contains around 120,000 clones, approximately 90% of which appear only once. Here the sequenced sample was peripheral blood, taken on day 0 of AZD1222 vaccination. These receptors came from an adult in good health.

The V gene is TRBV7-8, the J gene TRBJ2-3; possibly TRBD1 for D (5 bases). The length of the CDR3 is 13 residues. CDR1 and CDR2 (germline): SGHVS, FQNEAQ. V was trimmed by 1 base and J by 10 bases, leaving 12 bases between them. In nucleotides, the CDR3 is TGTGCCAGCAGCTTAGACCCAGGGTCGGCGCAGTATTTT. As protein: CASSLDPGSAQYF.

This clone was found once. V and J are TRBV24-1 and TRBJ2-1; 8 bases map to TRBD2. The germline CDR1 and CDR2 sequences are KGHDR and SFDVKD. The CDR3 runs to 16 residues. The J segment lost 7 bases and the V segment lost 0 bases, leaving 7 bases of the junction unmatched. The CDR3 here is CATSDLLPGGRNEQFF. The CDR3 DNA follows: TGTGCCACCAGTGATTTGCTGCCGGGAGGGCGGAATGAGCAGTTCTTC.

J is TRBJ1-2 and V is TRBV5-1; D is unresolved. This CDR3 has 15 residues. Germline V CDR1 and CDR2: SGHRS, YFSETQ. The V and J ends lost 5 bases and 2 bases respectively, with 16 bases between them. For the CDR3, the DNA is TGCGCCAGCAGATCCCAGAGCTCCCTCAACTATGGCTACACCTTC. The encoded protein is CASRSQSSLNYGYTF. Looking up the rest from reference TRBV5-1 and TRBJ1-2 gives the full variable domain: KAGVTQTPRYLIKTRGQQVTLSCSPISGHRSVSWYQQTPGQGLQFLFEYFSETQRNKGNFPGRFSGRQFSNSRSEMNVSTLELGDSALYLCASRSQSSLNYGYTFGSGTRLTVV.

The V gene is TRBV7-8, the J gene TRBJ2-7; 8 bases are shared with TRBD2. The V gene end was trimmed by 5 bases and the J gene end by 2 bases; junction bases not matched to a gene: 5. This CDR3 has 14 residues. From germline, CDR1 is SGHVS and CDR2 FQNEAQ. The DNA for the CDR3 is TGTGCCAGCAGCCCCCCGGGACTAGCCTACGAGCAGTACTTC. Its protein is CASSPPGLAYEQYF. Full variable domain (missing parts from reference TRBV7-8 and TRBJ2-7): GAGVSQSPRYKVAKRGQDVALRCDPISGHVSLFWYQQALGQGPEFLTYFQNEAQLDKSGLPSDRFFAERPEGSVSTLKIQRTQQEDSAVYLCASSPPGLAYEQYFGPGTRLTVT.

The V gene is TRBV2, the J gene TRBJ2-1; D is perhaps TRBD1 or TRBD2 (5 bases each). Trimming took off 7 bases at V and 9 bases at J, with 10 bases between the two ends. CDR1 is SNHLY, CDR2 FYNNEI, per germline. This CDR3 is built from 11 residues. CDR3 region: CASTERGEQFF. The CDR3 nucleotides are TGTGCCAGCACCGAGAGGGGTGAGCAGTTCTTC.

The CDR3 sequence: CASSLALLNYGYTF. CDR3 DNA: TGCGCCAGCAGCTTGGCCCTCTTAAACTATGGCTACACCTTC. This chain links TRBV5-1 with TRBJ1-2; no definite D call. The CDR3 runs to 14 residues. The V end was cut by 0 bases, the J end by 2 bases, with 8 bases between. Per germline, CDR1 SGHRS and CDR2 YFSETQ.

DNA for the CDR3: TGTGCCAGCAGCTCAGCGGGAGTCACCTACAATGAGCAGTTCTTC. This encodes CASSSAGVTYNEQFF. This chain connects TRBV7-9 to TRBJ2-1; 8 nucleotides align to TRBD2. Trimming at V came to 4 bases and at J to 2 bases, leaving 4 bases not matched to a gene. From germline, CDR1 is SEHNR and CDR2 FQNEAQ (reference sequence). The CDR3 runs to 15 residues. The variable domain in full, completed from reference TRBV7-9 and TRBJ2-1, reads DTGVSQNPRHKITKRGQNVTFRCDPISEHNRLYWYRQTLGQGPEFLTYFQNEAQLEKSRLLSDRFSAERPKGSFSTLEIQRTEQGDSAMYLCASSSAGVTYNEQFFGPGTRLTVL.

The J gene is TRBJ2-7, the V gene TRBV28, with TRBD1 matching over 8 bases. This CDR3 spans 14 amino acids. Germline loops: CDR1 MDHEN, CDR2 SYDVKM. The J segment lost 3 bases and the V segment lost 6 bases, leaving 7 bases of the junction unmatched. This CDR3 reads CASSRGQGRYEQYF. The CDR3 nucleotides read TGTGCCAGCAGCCGTGGACAGGGACGCTACGAGCAGTACTTC.

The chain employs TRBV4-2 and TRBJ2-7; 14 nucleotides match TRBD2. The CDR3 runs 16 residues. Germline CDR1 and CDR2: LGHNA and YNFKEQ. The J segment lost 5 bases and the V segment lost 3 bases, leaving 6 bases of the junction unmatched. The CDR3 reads CASSQAGTSGRDEQYF. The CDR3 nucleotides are TGTGCCAGCAGCCAGGCCGGGACTAGCGGGAGAGACGAGCAGTACTTC.